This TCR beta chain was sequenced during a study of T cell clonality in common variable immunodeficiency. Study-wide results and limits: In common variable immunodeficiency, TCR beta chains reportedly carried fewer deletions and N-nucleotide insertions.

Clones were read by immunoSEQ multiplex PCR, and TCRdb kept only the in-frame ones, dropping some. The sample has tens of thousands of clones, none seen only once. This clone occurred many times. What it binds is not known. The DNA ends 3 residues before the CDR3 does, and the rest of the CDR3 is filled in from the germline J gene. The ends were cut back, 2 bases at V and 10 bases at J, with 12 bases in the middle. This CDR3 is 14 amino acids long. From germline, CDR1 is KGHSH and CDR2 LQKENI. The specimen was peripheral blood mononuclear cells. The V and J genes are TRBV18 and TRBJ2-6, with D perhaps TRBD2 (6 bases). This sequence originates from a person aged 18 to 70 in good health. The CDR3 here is CASSPGQGLNVLTF. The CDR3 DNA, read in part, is TGTGCCAGCTCACCAGGGCAGGGACTTAACGTC.